This T cell receptor beta chain was sequenced in a study of T cells in Graves' hyperthyroidism and ophthalmopathy. Study observations and caveats: Most thyroid clonotypes expanded above 0.001 appeared in blood too.

TCR beta CDR3 regions were amplified from RNA transcripts. The HTBI primer set served for first-round RT-PCR of the TCR CDR3. TCRdb passed the multiplex PCR reads through MiXCR, listing each CDR3 protein once. The table has 300,000 or so distinct CDR3 sequences, 21% seen once. This clonotype was picked up a small number of times. Its target is unknown. This CDR3 has 18 amino acids. V lost 3 bases, J lost 0 bases, and 5 bases stayed unmatched. The germline gives CDR1 MRHNA, CDR2 SNTAGT. Uncontrolled infection, other autoimmune disease, pregnancy or lactation disqualified patients from enrolment. Based on clinical symptoms, serum thyroxine and TRAb, thyroid ultrasound and orbital computed tomography, diagnoses were reached.

The chain is built from TRBV6-4 and TRBJ2-6; 10 bases match TRBD2. The receptor comes from a woman in her forties or fifties with Graves' hyperthyroidism. What was sequenced was blood. The CDR3 DNA is TGTGCCAGCAGTGAAACTAGCGGGGTGTTCTCTGGGGCCAACGTCCTGACTTTC. Translating gives CASSETSGVFSGANVLTF.